This T cell receptor (beta chain) was profiled in a study of blood T cell dynamics during melanoma immunotherapy. Time point described: week 3, after first cycle of checkpoint inhibitor. The CDR3 runs to 14 residues. Germline values: CDR1 SGHRS, CDR2 YFSETQ. V lost 1 base and J 3 bases, leaving 9 bases between the germline ends. Only in-frame clones appear in the TCRdb table, and some are missing; sequencing was by immunoSEQ multiplex PCR. Of 15,000 or so clones detected, roughly 87% appear once; the ten largest clones hold 7.8%. V and J are TRBV5-1 and TRBJ2-3; D may be TRBD1 (5 bases). Specimen: blood, collected from a patient treated with checkpoint blockade. The receptor's source is a human donor with melanoma. The CDR3 sequence is CASSLSRTTDTQYF. The CDR3 region has the DNA TGCGCCAGCAGCTTGTCCCGGACAACAGATACGCAGTATTTT.